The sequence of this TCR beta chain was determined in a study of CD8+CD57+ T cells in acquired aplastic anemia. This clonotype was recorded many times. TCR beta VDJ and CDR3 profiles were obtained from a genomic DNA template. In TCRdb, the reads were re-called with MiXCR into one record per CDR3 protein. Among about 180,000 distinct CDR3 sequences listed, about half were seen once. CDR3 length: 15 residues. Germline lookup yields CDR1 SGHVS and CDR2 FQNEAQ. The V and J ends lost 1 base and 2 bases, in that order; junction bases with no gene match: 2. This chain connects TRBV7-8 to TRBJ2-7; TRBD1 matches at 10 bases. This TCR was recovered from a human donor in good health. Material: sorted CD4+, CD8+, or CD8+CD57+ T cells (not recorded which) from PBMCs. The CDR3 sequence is CASSLGDRGPYEQYF. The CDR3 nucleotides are TGTGCCAGCAGCTTAGGTGACAGGGGGCCCTACGAGCAGTACTTC.